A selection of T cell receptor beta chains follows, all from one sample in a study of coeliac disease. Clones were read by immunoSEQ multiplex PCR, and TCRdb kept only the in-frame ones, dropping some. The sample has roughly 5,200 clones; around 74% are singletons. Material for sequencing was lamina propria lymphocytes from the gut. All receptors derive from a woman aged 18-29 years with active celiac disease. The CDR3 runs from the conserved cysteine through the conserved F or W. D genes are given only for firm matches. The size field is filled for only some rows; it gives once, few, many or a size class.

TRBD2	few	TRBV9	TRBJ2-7	CASSSGTGLAEYEQYF	TGTGCCAGCAGCTCAGGAACGGGACTAGCGGAATACGAGCAGTACTTC
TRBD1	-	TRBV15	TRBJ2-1	CATSRPGQGVNEQFF	TGTGCCACCAGCAGGCCGGGACAGGGGGTTAATGAGCAGTTCTTC
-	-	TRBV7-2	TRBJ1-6	CASSSPGLASPLHF	TGTGCCAGCAGCTCCCCCGGTCTAGCTTCACCCCTCCACTTT
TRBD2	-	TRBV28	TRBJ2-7	CASSPRVAGGGEQYF	TGTGCCAGCAGTCCCCGGGTAGCGGGAGGGGGTGAGCAGTACTTC
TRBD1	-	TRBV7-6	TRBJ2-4	CASSPKPGQGGTLAKNIQYF	TGTGCCAGCAGCCCAAAACCGGGACAGGGTGGAACTCTAGCCAAAAACATTCAGTACTTC
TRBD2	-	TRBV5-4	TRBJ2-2	CASSGLAGEIVTGELFF	TGTGCCAGCAGCGGACTAGCGGGAGAGATAGTCACCGGGGAGCTGTTTTTT
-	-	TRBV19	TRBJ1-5	CASRWSGENQPQHF	TGTGCCAGTAGGTGGTCCGGGGAGAATCAGCCCCAGCATTTT
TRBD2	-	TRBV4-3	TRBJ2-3	CASSQDIKLADDTDTQYF	TGCGCCAGCAGCCAAGATATCAAACTAGCGGACGACACAGATACGCAGTATTTT
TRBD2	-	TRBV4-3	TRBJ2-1	CASSQEALAGDWGSYNEQFF	TGCGCCAGCAGCCAAGAGGCGCTAGCGGGGGACTGGGGCTCCTACAATGAGCAGTTCTTC
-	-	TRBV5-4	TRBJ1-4	CASSPPGGAFEKLFF	TGTGCCAGCAGCCCGCCGGGGGGCGCATTTGAAAAACTGTTTTTT
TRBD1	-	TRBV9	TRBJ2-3	CASSDSGQAPTDTQYF	TGTGCCAGCAGCGACTCAGGACAGGCCCCCACAGATACGCAGTATTTT
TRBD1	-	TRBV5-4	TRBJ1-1	CASSLGTALNTEAFF	TGTGCCAGCAGCCTCGGGACAGCCCTGAACACTGAAGCTTTCTTT
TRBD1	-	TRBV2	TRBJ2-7	CASKGGQANYEQYF	TGTGCCAGCAAAGGGGGACAGGCAAACTACGAGCAGTACTTC
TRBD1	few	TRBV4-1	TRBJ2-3	CASSQDLTGITDTQYF	TGCGCCAGCAGCCAAGATCTGACAGGGATCACAGATACGCAGTATTTT
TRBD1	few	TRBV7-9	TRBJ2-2	CASSGRDSQATNTGELFF	TGTGCCAGCAGCGGCCGGGACAGTCAGGCCACCAACACCGGGGAGCTGTTTTTT
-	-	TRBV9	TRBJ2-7	CASSAGAGLSYEQYF	TGTGCCAGCAGCGCCGGAGCGGGTCTCTCCTACGAGCAGTACTTC
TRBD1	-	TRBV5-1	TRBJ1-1	CASSRGQVNTEAFF	TGCGCCAGCAGCCGAGGACAGGTGAACACTGAAGCTTTCTTT
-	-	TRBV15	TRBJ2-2	CATTRGGSTGELFF	TGTGCCACCACCAGGGGAGGCAGTACCGGGGAGCTGTTTTTT
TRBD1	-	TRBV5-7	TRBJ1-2	CASSLQTGASYGYTF	TGTGCCAGCAGCTTGCAAACAGGGGCCTCCTATGGCTACACCTTC
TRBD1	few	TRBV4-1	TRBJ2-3	CASSQDGETGGTDTQYF	TGCGCCAGCAGCCAAGATGGGGAGACAGGGGGCACAGATACGCAGTATTTT
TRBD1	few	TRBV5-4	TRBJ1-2	CASSFGDRVDYGYTF	TGTGCCAGCAGCTTTGGGGACAGGGTGGACTATGGCTACACCTTC
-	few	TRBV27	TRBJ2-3	CASSSPLADTQYF	TGTGCCAGCAGTTCCCCTTTAGCAGATACGCAGTATTTT
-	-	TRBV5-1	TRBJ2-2	CASKLSGTNTGELFF	TGCGCCAGCAAGCTCTCCGGGACAAATACCGGGGAGCTGTTTTTT
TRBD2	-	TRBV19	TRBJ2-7	CASSIRGSSGGEYEQYF	TGTGCCAGTAGTATAAGAGGGTCTAGCGGAGGGGAATACGAGCAGTACTTC
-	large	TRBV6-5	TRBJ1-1	CASSYSQGNTEAFF	TGTGCCAGCAGTTACTCCCAGGGGAACACTGAAGCTTTCTTT
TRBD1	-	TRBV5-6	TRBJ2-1	CASSYVDRDDNEQFF	TGTGCCAGCAGCTACGTGGACAGGGATGACAATGAGCAGTTCTTC
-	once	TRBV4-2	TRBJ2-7	CASSQEYGQEDEQYF	TGTGCCAGCAGCCAAGAATATGGGCAGGAGGACGAGCAGTACTTC
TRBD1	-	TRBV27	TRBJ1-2	CASSPINRGPNYGYTF	TGTGCCAGCAGTCCGATAAACAGGGGGCCGAACTATGGCTACACCTTC
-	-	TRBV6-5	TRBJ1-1	CASSYLGEVDTEAFF	TGTGCCAGCAGTTACCTCGGGGAGGTCGACACTGAAGCTTTCTTT
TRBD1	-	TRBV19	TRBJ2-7	CASSPGQGVEQYF	TGTGCCAGTAGTCCGGGACAGGGGGTCGAGCAGTACTTC
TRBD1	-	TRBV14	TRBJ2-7	CASSPRQGPSYEQYF	TGTGCCAGCAGCCCCCGACAGGGTCCCAGCTACGAGCAGTACTTC
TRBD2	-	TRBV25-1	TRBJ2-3	CASSERPAGEVDTQYF	TGTGCCAGCAGTGAACGGCCCGCGGGAGAGGTGGATACGCAGTATTTT
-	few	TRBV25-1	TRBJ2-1	CASSSTRDSEQFF	TGTGCCAGCAGTTCAACGAGGGATAGTGAGCAGTTCTTC
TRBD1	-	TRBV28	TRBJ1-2	CASSEDRGRIYGYTF	TGTGCCAGCAGTGAGGACAGGGGGCGTATCTATGGCTACACCTTC
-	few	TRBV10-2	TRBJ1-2	CASSELAAGGYGYTF	TGCGCCAGCAGTGAGTTGGCAGCCGGAGGCTATGGCTACACCTTC
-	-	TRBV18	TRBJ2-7	CASSGDISSSYEQYF	TGTGCCAGCTCAGGGGACATTTCCAGCTCCTACGAGCAGTACTTC
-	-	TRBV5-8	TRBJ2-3	CASTGSADTQYF	TGTGCCAGCACCGGGTCGGCAGATACGCAGTATTTT
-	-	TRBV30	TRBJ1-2	CAWSEGGARGYTF	TGTGCCTGGAGTGAGGGGGGGGCGAGGGGCTACACCTTC
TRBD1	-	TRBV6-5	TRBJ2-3	CASRQGSSDTQYF	TGTGCCAGCAGACAGGGGAGTTCAGATACGCAGTATTTT
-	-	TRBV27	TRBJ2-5	CASSLSIRGYQETQYF	TGTGCCAGCAGTTTATCTATACGGGGGTACCAAGAGACCCAGTACTTC
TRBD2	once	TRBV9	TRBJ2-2	CASSVYPSGGAGELFF	TGTGCCAGCAGCGTATACCCTAGCGGGGGCGCCGGGGAGCTGTTTTTT
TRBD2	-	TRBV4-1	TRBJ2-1	CASSQRGLAGAPLLDEQFF	TGCGCCAGCAGCCAACGCGGCCTAGCGGGAGCTCCCTTATTGGATGAGCAGTTCTTC
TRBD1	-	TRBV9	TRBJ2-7	CASSVMPGGPYEQYF	TGTGCCAGCAGCGTAATGCCAGGGGGCCCCTACGAGCAGTACTTC
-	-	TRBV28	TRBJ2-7	CASSRGYPYEQYF	TGTGCCAGCAGCAGAGGATACCCTTACGAGCAGTACTTC
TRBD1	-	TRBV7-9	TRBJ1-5	CASSLEGASNQPQHF	TGTGCCAGCAGCTTAGAGGGGGCGAGCAATCAGCCCCAGCATTTT
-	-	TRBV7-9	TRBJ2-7	CSSRDSLTYEQYF	TGCTCCTCGCGAGACTCTCTAACCTACGAGCAGTACTTC
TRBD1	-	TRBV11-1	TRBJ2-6	CASSPGQGKTSGANVLTF	TGTGCCAGCAGCCCGGGACAGGGCAAAACCTCTGGGGCCAACGTCCTGACTTTC
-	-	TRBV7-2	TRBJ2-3	CASSSQGGPSSDTQYF	TGTGCCAGCAGCTCCCAGGGCGGTCCTTCATCAGATACGCAGTATTTT
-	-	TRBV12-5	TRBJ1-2	CASTGTYGYTF	TGTGCTAGTACAGGGACCTATGGCTACACCTTC
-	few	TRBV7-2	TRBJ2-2	CASSFYLTGELFF	TGTGCCAGCAGCTTTTATCTCACCGGGGAGCTGTTTTTT
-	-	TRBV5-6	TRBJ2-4	CASSFAGSKNIQYF	TGTGCCAGCAGTTTTGCAGGATCCAAAAACATTCAGTACTTC
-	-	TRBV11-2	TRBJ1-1	CASSLSGLGTEAFF	TGTGCCAGCAGCTTATCAGGGTTGGGCACTGAAGCTTTCTTT
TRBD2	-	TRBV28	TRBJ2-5	CASSRGLAPVWWSAQYF	TGTGCCAGCAGCCGGGGACTAGCGCCGGTTTGGTGGTCGGCCCAGTACTTC
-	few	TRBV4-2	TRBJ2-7	CASSSQLDPYEQYF	TGTGCCAGCAGCTCCCAACTAGACCCCTACGAGCAGTACTTC
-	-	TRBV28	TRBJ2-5	CAGGVGGETQYF	TGTGCTGGGGGCGTAGGGGGAGAGACCCAGTACTTC